Listed below are T cell receptor beta chains from one sample, sequenced in a study of blood T cell repertoires in COVID-19. Libraries were prepared by immunoSEQ multiplex PCR; TCRdb keeps only in-frame clonotypes and omits some of them. Here the sample spans some 180,000 clones, nearly 90% being singletons. Sequencing was done on a sample of peripheral blood. The origin of the receptors is a man between 45 and 60 years old with acute or convalescent COVID-19. The CDR3 runs from the conserved cysteine through the conserved F or W. The D gene is left open where the match is weak.

14	TRBD1	TRBV3-1/TRBV3-2	CASSPTGGSYGYTF
16	-	TRBV7-2	CASSYPGTLVENIQYF
14	-	TRBV19	CASSNRQGTDTQYF
10	-	TRBV19	CAAGRGEQFF
16	-	TRBV2	CASSQLLRGMNTEAFF
14	-	TRBV28	CASSLSQGSSPLHF
15	-	TRBV9	CASSVEGAGSYEQYF
13	-	TRBV4-1	CASSQDLDNEQFF
13	-	TRBV6-5	CATLGVNHYEQYF
14	TRBD1	TRBV6-5	CASSKDRGFYEQYF